This T cell receptor beta chain was identified during a study of tumor and adjacent non-tumor tissue in lung cancer. The wider study: Histology: 12 adenocarcinoma, 2 squamous cell carcinoma, 1 small cell lung cancer.

TCRbeta libraries were built with three rounds of nested PCR, modified from ARM-PCR. TCRdb re-called the multiplex PCR reads through MiXCR, storing one row per CDR3 protein. This sample carries roughly 49,000 distinct CDR3 sequences, about 79% of them seen once, and the ten largest clones take around a quarter. To note about this clonotype: Germline is not matched at one junction end, which may reflect a read error.

RNA was extracted from bulk tissue without any cell sorting. Distant lung tissue was collected more than 3 cm away from the tumor edge. Between August and November 2014, newly diagnosed, chemotherapy-naive lung cancer patients underwent thoracic surgery in China. The germline CDR1 and CDR2 sequences are SGHRS and YFSETQ. CDR3 length equals 17 residues. What was sequenced was distant non-tumor lung tissue. This TCR derives from a woman aged 60-70 years with non-small cell lung cancer. The V gene is TRBV5-1, the J gene TRBJ2-2; D uncertain. The DNA of the CDR3 is TGCGCCAGCAACTTGGCCCCTAACAAGGTTAACACCGGGGAGCTGTTTTTT. This gives the protein CASNLAPNKVNTGELFF. Full variable domain (remainder filled in from reference TRBV5-1 and TRBJ2-2): KAGVTQTPRYLIKTRGQQVTLSCSPISGHRSVSWYQQTPGQGLQFLFEYFSETQRNKGNFPGRFSGRQFSNSRSEMNVSTLELGDSALYLCASNLAPNKVNTGELFFGEGSRLTVL.